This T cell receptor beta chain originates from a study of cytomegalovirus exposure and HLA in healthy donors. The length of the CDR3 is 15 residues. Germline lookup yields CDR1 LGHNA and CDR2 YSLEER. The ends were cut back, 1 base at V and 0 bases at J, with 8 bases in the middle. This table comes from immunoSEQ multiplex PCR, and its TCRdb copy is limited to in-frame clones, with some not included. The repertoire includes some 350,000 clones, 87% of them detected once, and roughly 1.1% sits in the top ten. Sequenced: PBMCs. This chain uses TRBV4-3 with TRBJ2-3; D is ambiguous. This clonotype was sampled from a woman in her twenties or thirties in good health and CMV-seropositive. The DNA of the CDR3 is TGCGCCAGCAGCCAAGCCTCCCAGAGCACAGATACGCAGTATTTT. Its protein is CASSQASQSTDTQYF.